These 4 T cell receptor beta chains were all obtained from the same sample, sequenced in a study of OX40 agonist ivuxolimab in advanced cancers. Sequencing was performed with immunoSEQ multiplex PCR; in TCRdb, only in-frame clones are kept and a portion is missing. This sample yields roughly 76,000 clones, of which roughly 86% are seen a single time; approximately 8% belongs to the top ten. Source: CD4+ or CD8+ T cells sorted from blood, taken in a trial of the OX40 agonist ivuxolimab. Receptors were obtained from an adult with an advanced solid tumor such as melanoma, head and neck, liver or kidney cancer.

The chain recombines TRBV6-1 with TRBJ1-1; 8 bases match TRBD1. This CDR3 has 11 residues. Per germline, CDR1 MNHNS and CDR2 SASEGT. Trimming took 5 bases from V and 10 from J; bases not matched to a gene: 3. The CDR3 coding sequence is TGTGCCAGCAGTTACGGACAGGGAGCTTTCTTT. It specifies CASSYGQGAFF.

The J gene is TRBJ2-7, the V gene TRBV18; 8 bases are shared with TRBD1. This CDR3 has 15 residues. Germline V gives CDR1 KGHSH, CDR2 LQKENI. V was clipped by 1 base and J by 6 bases; unmatched bases: 8. The CDR3 sequence is CASSPLGQGSPEQYF. As DNA, the CDR3 is TGTGCCAGCTCACCACTCGGACAGGGAAGTCCCGAGCAGTACTTC.

This clone came up a few times. The genes are TRBV19 and TRBJ1-5; D is uncertain. The CDR3 has 12 residues. Trimming shortened V by 4 bases and J by 7 bases, and 8 bases separated the two germline ends. Germline-derived CDR1 and CDR2 are LNHDA and SQIVND (reference sequence). The CDR3 region has the DNA TGTGCCAGTAGTAGAGAAGAACAGCCCCAGCATTTT. Its protein product is CASSREEQPQHF.

This rearrangement joins TRBV6-1 to TRBJ2-7; the match to TRBD2 covers 7 bases. V lost 8 bases and J lost 3; bases outside the gene matches: 1. The CDR3 spans 11 residues. In germline, CDR1 is MNHNS, CDR2 SASEGT. Here the CDR3 DNA reads TGTGCCAGCGGACTAGGCTACGAGCAGTACTTC. Translation gives CASGLGYEQYF.